This T cell receptor beta chain comes out of a study of T cell responses to AZD1222 COVID-19 vaccine (dated by TCRdb to the early 2020s). About the study as a whole: TCR sequencing covered 230 to 250 trial participants: some 210 given two doses of AZD1222 and approximately 26 given two doses of MenACWY control vaccine. Trial participants were enrolled into age subgroups of 18-55, 56-69 and 70-plus years, which contained approximately 150, 28 and 58 TCR-sequenced participants, respectively.

The CDR3 regions of human TCRbeta chains were analyzed by immunosequencing. Under the source paper's analysis protocol: TCRs in the repertoires were compared against a reference library of SARS-CoV-2-specific TCRs that had been generated with the MIRA antigen-specificity platform. Breadth was defined as the fraction of unique TCRs that were SARS-CoV-2-associated. Depth was defined as the fraction of total T cells that were SARS-CoV-2-associated. Using the MIRA data, every spike-specific TCR was mapped to the spike region that the TCR reacted to and assigned to either a CD4 or a CD8 class. Log10-transformed breadth and depth values were compared by one-way ANOVA with Sidak's multiple comparisons tests. The clones in this table, taken by TCRdb from immuneACCESS, are in-frame only. Not every clone is retained; where verified, under half of the shortfall comes from an unresolved V gene, and the cause of the rest is unknown. The V and J calls and clone size were taken over from that table, and D and trimming were inferred from the DNA. This sample has about 180,000 clones in its table, and under 95% of those were observed once. The ten largest clonotypes hold roughly 1.7% of the sample.

The paper as a whole reports these results and caveats: Participants were mostly white British and included more females than males, and it was suggested by the authors that clonal diversity may have been underestimated. Because no day 14 peak-response samples were available, repertoires were characterized only after the peak T cell response. The 56-69-year group was small, and its depth increase did not reach significance, likely because of low power. After two AZD1222 doses, both the breadth and the depth of spike-specific TCRs were significantly higher than at day 0 and than in MenACWY recipients. CD4 TCRs associated with the vaccine covered the entire spike protein, and the dominant responses were in regions 160-218 and 743-854. Nearly half of unique spike-specific TCRs reportedly recognized epitopes outside regions mutated in the B.1.351 and B.1.1.7 variants. Only a handful of AZD1222 recipients were SARS-CoV-2 seropositive at baseline, limiting conclusions about previously exposed vaccinees.

Looking up the germline V gene yields CDR1 MDHEN and CDR2 SYDVKM. Cut back by 5 bases and 1 base, the V and J ends lie 9 bases apart. Reading from cysteine to phenylalanine, the CDR3 counts 14 amino acids. Only the CDR3 region is kept as DNA, spanning 42 bases read in frame from base 1. Comment on this clone: Which antigen it targets is not known. Base quality data are lacking; no much larger clone is found one base away.

This specimen's time point label, per the study, means: about 28 days (+/-7) after the second vaccine dose. AZD1222 recipients with second doses at about 4 weeks or about 12 weeks were pooled, because spike-specific TCR depth and breadth did not differ between schedules. Vaccinee samples were obtained from the UK trials COV001 and COV002, which included a single-blind randomized controlled phase 2/3 trial of AZD1222 (ChAdOx1 nCoV-19) in healthy adults. For TCRbeta chain sequencing, PBMC samples from trial participants were taken at day 0 and at day 28 after the second dose. This TCR was sampled from an adult who received the AZD1222 COVID-19 vaccine. Sequenced material: peripheral blood, taken 28 days after the second AZD1222 dose. This chain joins TRBV28 to TRBJ1-3; the D gene is perhaps TRBD1, from 6 matching bases. The nucleotide sequence reads TGTGCCAGCAGTCAAGGGGGTTCTGGAAACACCATATATTTT. Its protein product is CASSQGGSGNTIYF.